The T cell receptor beta chain described here comes from a study of cytomegalovirus exposure and HLA in healthy donors. General study findings and limits: Within an earlier analysis, most TCR beta V segments proved productive either about 87% or about 30% of the time.

V lost 0 bases to trimming and J lost 5 bases, with 10 bases between them. CDR1 and CDR2 (germline): MGHRA, YSYEKL. CDR3 length equals 14 residues. The PCR had 60 Vbeta and 13 Jbeta primers. Clones were read by immunoSEQ multiplex PCR, and TCRdb kept only the in-frame ones, dropping some. The sample includes around 150,000 clones, around 63% seen only once; the top ten take approximately 1.6%. Comments on this clone: The antigen remains undetermined.

The CMV serostatus of this donor was not recorded. The clonotype comes from a human donor in good health. Sequencing was performed on PBMCs. V usage is TRBV4-1 and J usage is TRBJ1-1, with TRBD1 as a possible D gene (5 bases). The CDR3 region is CASSQDREGTEAFF. CDR3 bases: TGCGCCAGCAGCCAAGACAGGGAGGGGACTGAAGCTTTCTTT.